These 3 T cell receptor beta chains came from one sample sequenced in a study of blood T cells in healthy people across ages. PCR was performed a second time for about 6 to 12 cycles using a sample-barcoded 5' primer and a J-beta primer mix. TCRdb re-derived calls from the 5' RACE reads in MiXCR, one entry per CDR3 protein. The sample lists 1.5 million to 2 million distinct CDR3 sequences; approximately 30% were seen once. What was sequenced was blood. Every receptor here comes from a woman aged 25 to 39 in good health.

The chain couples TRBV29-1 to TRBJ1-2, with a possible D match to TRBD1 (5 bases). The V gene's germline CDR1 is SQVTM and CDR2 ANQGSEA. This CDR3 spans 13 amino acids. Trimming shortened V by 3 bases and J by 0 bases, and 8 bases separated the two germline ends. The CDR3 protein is CSVDSGTNYGYTF. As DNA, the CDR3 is TGCAGCGTTGACTCAGGGACTAACTATGGCTACACCTTC.

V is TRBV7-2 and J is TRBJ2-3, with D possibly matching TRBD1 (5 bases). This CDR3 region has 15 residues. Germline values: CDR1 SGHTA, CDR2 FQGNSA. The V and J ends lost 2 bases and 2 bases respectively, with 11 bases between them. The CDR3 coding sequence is TGTGCCAGCAGCTTATGGTCAGGGAACACAGATACGCAGTATTTT. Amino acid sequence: CASSLWSGNTDTQYF.

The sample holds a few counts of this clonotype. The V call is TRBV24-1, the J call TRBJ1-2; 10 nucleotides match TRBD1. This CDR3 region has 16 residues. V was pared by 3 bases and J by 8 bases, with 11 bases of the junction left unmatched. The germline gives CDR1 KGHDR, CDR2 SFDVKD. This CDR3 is CATSDPRTGGRGGYTF. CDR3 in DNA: TGTGCCACCAGTGATCCCAGGACAGGGGGAAGAGGGGGCTACACCTTC.